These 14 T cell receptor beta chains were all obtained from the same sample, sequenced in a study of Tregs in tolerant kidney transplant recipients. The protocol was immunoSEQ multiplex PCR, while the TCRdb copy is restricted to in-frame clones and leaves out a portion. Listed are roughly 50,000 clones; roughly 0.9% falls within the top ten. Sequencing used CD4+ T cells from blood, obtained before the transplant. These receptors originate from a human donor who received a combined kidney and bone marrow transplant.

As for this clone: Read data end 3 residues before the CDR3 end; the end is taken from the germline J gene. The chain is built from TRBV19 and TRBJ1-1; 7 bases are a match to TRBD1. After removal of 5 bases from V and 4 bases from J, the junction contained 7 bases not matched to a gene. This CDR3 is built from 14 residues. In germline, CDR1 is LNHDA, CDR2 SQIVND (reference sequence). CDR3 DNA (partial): TGTGCCAGTAGTCCGGGGACAGCTCTCACTGAA. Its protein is CASSPGTALTE. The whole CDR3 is CASSPGTALTEAFF.

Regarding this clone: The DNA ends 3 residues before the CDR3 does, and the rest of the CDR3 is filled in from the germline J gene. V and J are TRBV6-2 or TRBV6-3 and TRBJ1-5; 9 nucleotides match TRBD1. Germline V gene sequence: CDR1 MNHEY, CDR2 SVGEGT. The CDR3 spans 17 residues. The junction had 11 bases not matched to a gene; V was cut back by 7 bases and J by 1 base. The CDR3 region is CASKRRDRVQSNQPQHF. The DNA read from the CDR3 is TGTGCCAGCAAAAGACGGGACAGGGTTCAAAGCAATCAGCCC.

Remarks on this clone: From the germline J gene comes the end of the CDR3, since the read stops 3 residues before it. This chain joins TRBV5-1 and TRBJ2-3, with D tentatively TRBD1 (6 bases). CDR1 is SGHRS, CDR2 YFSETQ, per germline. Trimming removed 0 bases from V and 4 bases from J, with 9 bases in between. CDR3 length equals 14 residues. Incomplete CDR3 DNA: TGCGCCAGCAGCTTGGGCAGGGGTCCAGATACG. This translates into CASSLGRGPDT. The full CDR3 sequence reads CASSLGRGPDTQYF.

This chain's CDR3 is CASSRTLDTGELFF. The sequenced part of the CDR3 DNA is TGTGCCAGCTCCCGGACTCTAGACACCGGGGAG. The rearrangement links TRBV18 to TRBJ2-2; D may be TRBD2 (5 bases). The CDR3 end falls 3 residues outside the read, so it is completed with the germline J gene. Looked up from germline, CDR1 is KGHSH and CDR2 is LQKENI. This CDR3 comprises 14 residues. V was trimmed by 6 bases and J by 3 bases, leaving 11 bases between them. Supplemented by reference TRBV18 and TRBJ2-2, the full variable domain reads NAGVMQNPRHLVRRRGQEARLRCSPMKGHSHVYWYRQLPEEGLKFMVYLQKENIIDESGMPKERFSAEFPKEGPSILRIQQVVRGDSAAYFCASSRTLDTGELFFGEGSRLTVL.

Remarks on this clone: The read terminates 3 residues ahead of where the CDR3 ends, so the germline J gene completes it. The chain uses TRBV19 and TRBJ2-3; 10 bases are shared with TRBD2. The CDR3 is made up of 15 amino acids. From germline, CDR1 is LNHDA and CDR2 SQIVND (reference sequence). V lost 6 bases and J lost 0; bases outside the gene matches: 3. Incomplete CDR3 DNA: TGTGCCAGTAGCCCGGGACTAGCGAGCACAGATACG. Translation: CASSPGLASTDT. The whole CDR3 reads CASSPGLASTDTQYF.

The sequenced part of the CDR3 DNA is TGCGCCAGCAGCGCGGCGACAGGGTTGTCTGGAAACACC. The encoded protein is CASSAATGLSGNT. The CDR3 in its entirety is CASSAATGLSGNTIYF. The chain recombines TRBV5-1 with TRBJ1-3; 7 bases are shared with TRBD1. From the germline J gene comes the end of the CDR3, since the read stops 3 residues before it. The CDR3 extends over 16 amino acids. V lost 4 bases to trimming and J lost 1 base; unmatched junction nucleotides: 8. CDR1 and CDR2 from the germline V gene are SGHRS and YFSETQ.

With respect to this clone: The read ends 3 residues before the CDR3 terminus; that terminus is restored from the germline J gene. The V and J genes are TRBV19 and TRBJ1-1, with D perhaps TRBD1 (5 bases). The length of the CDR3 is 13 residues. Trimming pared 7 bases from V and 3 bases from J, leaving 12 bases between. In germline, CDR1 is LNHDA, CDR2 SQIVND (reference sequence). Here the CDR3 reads CASTWRGYTEAFF. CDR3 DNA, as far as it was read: TGTGCCAGTACATGGCGGGGCTACACTGAA.

CDR3 sequence: CASSPGQGYNEQFF. The CDR3 DNA, read in part, is TGTGCCAGTTCACCGGGACAGGGGTACAATGAG. The chain is built from TRBV19 and TRBJ2-1; 10 nucleotides line up with TRBD1. The sequenced fragment ends 3 residues before the CDR3 boundary, so the rest is inferred from the germline J gene. V shed 8 bases and J 4 bases; nucleotides not matched to a gene: 5. Germline-derived CDR1 and CDR2 are LNHDA and SQIVND (reference sequence). The length of the CDR3 is 14 residues.

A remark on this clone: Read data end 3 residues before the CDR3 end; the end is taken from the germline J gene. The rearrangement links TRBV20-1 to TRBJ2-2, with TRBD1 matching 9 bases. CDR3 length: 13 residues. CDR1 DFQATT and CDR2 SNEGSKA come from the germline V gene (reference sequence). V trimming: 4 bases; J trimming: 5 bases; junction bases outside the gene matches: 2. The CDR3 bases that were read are TGCAGTGCTACGACAGGGGGGACCGGGGAG. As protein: CSATTGGTGE. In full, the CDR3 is CSATTGGTGELFF.

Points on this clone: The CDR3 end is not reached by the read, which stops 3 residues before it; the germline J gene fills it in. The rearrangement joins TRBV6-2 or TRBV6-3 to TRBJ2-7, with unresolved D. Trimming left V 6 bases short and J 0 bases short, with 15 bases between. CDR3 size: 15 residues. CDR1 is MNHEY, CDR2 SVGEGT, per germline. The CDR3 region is CASRPGGSLSYEQYF. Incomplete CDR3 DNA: TGTGCCAGCAGGCCCGGCGGCTCTCTCTCCTACGAG.

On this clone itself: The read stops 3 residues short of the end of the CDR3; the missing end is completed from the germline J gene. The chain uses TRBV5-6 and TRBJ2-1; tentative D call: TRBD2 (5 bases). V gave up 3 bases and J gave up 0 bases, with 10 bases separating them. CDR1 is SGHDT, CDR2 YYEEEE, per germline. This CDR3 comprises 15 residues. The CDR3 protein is CASSYSGSSYNEQFF. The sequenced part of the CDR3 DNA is TGTGCCAGCAGCTACAGCGGCAGCTCCTACAATGAG.

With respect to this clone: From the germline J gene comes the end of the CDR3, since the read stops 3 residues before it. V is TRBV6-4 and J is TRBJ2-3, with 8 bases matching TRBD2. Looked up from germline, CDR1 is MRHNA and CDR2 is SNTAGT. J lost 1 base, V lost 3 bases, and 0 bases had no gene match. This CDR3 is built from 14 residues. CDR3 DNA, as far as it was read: TGTGCCAGCAGTGAGCGGGGGGGCACAGATACG. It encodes CASSERGGTDT. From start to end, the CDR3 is CASSERGGTDTQYF.

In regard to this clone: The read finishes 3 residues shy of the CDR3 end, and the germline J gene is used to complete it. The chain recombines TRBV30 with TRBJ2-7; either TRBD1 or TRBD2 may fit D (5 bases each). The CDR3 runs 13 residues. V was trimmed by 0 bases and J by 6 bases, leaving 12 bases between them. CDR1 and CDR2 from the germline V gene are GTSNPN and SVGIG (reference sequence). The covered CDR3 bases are TGTGCCTGGAGTGTACTCCCAGGGAGCGAG. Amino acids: CAWSVLPGSE. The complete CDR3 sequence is CAWSVLPGSEQYF.

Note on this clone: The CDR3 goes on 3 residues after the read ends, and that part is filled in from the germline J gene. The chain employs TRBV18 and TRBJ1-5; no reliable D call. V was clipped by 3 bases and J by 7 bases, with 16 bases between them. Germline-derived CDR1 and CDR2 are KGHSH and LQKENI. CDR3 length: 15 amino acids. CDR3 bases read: TGTGCCAGCTCACCTGAGGTTGAGGTATGGCAGCCC. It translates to CASSPEVEVWQP. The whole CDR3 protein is CASSPEVEVWQPQHF.